A selection of T cell receptor beta chains follows, all from one sample in a study of PD-1 and CTLA-4 blockade in melanoma. Here immunoSEQ multiplex PCR was the method, and the copy in TCRdb shows in-frame clones only, minus some. The data show about 11,000 clones, around 82% seen once. Material: CD8+ T cells from peripheral blood, obtained from a patient given anti-PD-1 treatment. Every receptor here comes from a human donor with melanoma. CDR3s include the opening cysteine and the closing phenylalanine or tryptophan. D genes are given only for firm matches. Not all rows give a size; the values are once, few, many and, for expanded clones, a class.

size	length	D	J	V	CDR3	DNA
medium-sized	17	TRBD2	TRBJ2-2	TRBV10-1	CASTGTTLAVNTGELFF	TGCGCCAGCACCGGGACAACACTAGCGGTAAACACCGGGGAGCTGTTTTTT
.	12	.	TRBJ2-2	TRBV5-1	CASSLELGELFF	TGCGCCAGCAGCTTAGAACTCGGGGAGCTGTTTTTT
.	11	.	TRBJ2-1	TRBV6-2/TRBV6-3	CASSQGVEQFF	TGTGCCAGCAGTCAGGGCGTTGAGCAGTTCTTC
.	14	.	TRBJ1-2	TRBV27	CASSSSTGYRGYTF	TGTGCCAGCAGTTCTAGTACAGGGTATCGTGGCTACACCTTC
.	12	.	TRBJ1-5	TRBV12-3/TRBV12-4	CASSSGGQPQHF	TGTGCCAGCAGTTCGGGGGGCCAGCCCCAGCATTTT
.	14	TRBD2	TRBJ2-3	TRBV30	CAWSISGGTDTQYF	TGTGCCTGGAGTATAAGCGGGGGGACAGATACGCAGTATTTT
.	15	.	TRBJ1-3	TRBV7-8	CASSLSGSSGNTIYF	TGTGCCAGCAGCTTATCAGGGTCCTCTGGAAACACCATATATTTT
.	13	.	TRBJ1-1	TRBV27	CASSLFRNTEAFF	TGTGCCAGCAGTTTATTTAGGAACACTGAAGCTTTCTTT
.	14	.	TRBJ1-1	TRBV5-1	CASSLARVNTEAFF	TGCGCCAGCAGCTTGGCTAGGGTGAACACTGAAGCTTTCTTT
.	16	TRBD1	TRBJ1-6	TRBV4-1	CASSPPWGTDNSPLHF	TGCGCCAGCAGCCCCCCTTGGGGGACAGATAATTCACCCCTCCACTTT
.	15	TRBD2	TRBJ2-1	TRBV4-1	CASSQAGTSGNEQFF	TGCGCCAGCAGCCAAGCCGGGACTAGCGGGAATGAGCAGTTCTTC
.	14	.	TRBJ1-2	TRBV9	CASRSHQVSYGYTF	TGTGCCAGCAGATCTCATCAGGTCAGCTATGGCTACACCTTC
.	12	.	TRBJ2-3	TRBV7-6	CASSQGSDTQYF	TGTGCCAGCAGTCAGGGTTCAGATACGCAGTATTTT
few	14	.	TRBJ2-7	TRBV11-2	CASSLDPQGYEQYF	TGTGCCAGCAGCTTAGATCCGCAAGGCTACGAGCAGTACTTC
.	18	TRBD1	TRBJ2-3	TRBV11-2	CASSLAPGTGGRTDTQYF	TGTGCCAGCAGCTTAGCCCCTGGGACAGGGGGCAGGACAGATACGCAGTATTTT
.	15	.	TRBJ2-1	TRBV10-3	CAISEQAIPYNEQFF	TGTGCCATCAGTGAGCAAGCAATACCCTACAATGAGCAGTTCTTC
.	13	.	TRBJ2-1	TRBV12-3/TRBV12-4	CASSLGRGGEQFF	TGTGCCAGCAGCCTCGGGCGGGGAGGTGAGCAGTTCTTC
.	14	.	TRBJ2-2	TRBV6-5	CASTIKGGTGELFF	TGTGCTAGCACGATCAAGGGAGGCACCGGGGAGCTGTTTTTT
.	16	TRBD2	TRBJ2-3	TRBV4-1	CASEPLPSGGSDTQYF	TGCGCCAGCGAACCTCTCCCTAGCGGGGGTTCAGATACGCAGTATTTT
.	14	TRBD2	TRBJ2-7	TRBV29-1	CSVEESGGLYEQYF	TGCAGCGTTGAAGAGAGCGGGGGCCTCTACGAGCAGTACTTC
once	16	.	TRBJ2-3	TRBV27	CASSSLRVSSTDTQYF	TGTGCCAGCAGTTCCCTCAGGGTTTCTAGCACAGATACGCAGTATTTT
.	10	.	TRBJ2-3	TRBV13	CASSLDTQYF	TGTGCCAGCAGCTTAGACACGCAGTATTTT
.	11	.	TRBJ2-3	TRBV30	CAWRGTDTQYF	TGTGCCTGGAGGGGGACAGATACGCAGTATTTT
.	15	.	TRBJ2-7	TRBV5-4	CASSLRGRPSYEQYF	TGTGCCAGCAGCTTAAGGGGGAGGCCCTCCTACGAGCAGTACTTC
few	13	TRBD2	TRBJ2-1	TRBV13	CASRWEGGNEQFF	TGTGCCAGCAGGTGGGAGGGAGGCAATGAGCAGTTCTTC
.	15	TRBD2	TRBJ2-1	TRBV9	CASSVDGGVYNEQFF	TGTGCCAGCAGCGTAGACGGGGGGGTCTACAATGAGCAGTTCTTC
.	12	.	TRBJ1-1	TRBV6-5	CASSSGNTEAFF	TGTGCCAGCAGTTCAGGGAACACTGAAGCTTTCTTT
.	13	.	TRBJ1-4	TRBV5-1	CASRSIVGKKLFF	TGCGCCAGCAGATCTATTGTAGGGAAGAAACTGTTTTTT
.	12	.	TRBJ1-6	TRBV6-2/TRBV6-3	CASSYFPSPLHF	TGTGCCAGCAGTTACTTTCCCTCACCCCTCCACTTT
.	14	.	TRBJ1-1	TRBV11-2	CASTGDGWNTEAFF	TGTGCCAGCACCGGAGACGGTTGGAACACTGAAGCTTTCTTT
.	16	.	TRBJ2-1	TRBV24-1	CATSDASDSSYNEQFF	TGTGCCACCTCCGATGCCAGCGACTCTTCCTACAATGAGCAGTTCTTC
.	15	TRBD1	TRBJ1-5	TRBV4-1	CASSQQTGGFQPQHF	TGCGCCAGCAGCCAACAGACAGGGGGCTTTCAGCCCCAGCATTTT
.	15	TRBD1	TRBJ2-7	TRBV4-3	CASSQEGTGVYEQYF	TGCGCCAGCAGCCAAGAAGGGACAGGGGTTTACGAGCAGTACTTC
.	17	TRBD1	TRBJ1-2	TRBV5-1	CASSLAGTGSSNYGYTF	TGCGCCAGCAGCTTGGCAGGGACAGGGAGTTCTAACTATGGCTACACCTTC
.	15	.	TRBJ1-1	TRBV4-3	CASSQDGAGNTEAFF	TGCGCCAGCAGCCAAGATGGGGCAGGCAACACTGAAGCTTTCTTT
.	14	TRBD1	TRBJ2-7	TRBV5-1	CATGSGTGSREQYF	TGCGCCACCGGGTCGGGGACAGGGAGTCGCGAGCAGTACTTC
.	14	.	TRBJ2-7	TRBV27	CASSLGGEGYEQYF	TGTGCCAGCAGTTTAGGGGGAGAGGGCTACGAGCAGTACTTC
few	13	.	TRBJ1-5	TRBV5-5	CASSLYEGQPQHF	TGTGCCAGCAGCTTGTACGAGGGTCAGCCCCAGCATTTT
.	14	TRBD1	TRBJ1-1	TRBV5-4	CASSLRGPRTEAFF	TGTGCCAGCAGCTTAAGGGGGCCTCGCACTGAAGCTTTCTTT
.	18	TRBD1	TRBJ1-5	TRBV4-1	CASSQGDRGDDSNQPQHF	TGCGCCAGCAGCCAAGGGGACAGGGGCGACGATAGCAATCAGCCCCAGCATTTT
few	14	.	TRBJ1-2	TRBV30	CAWGGEGINYGYTF	TGTGCCTGGGGTGGCGAGGGAATTAACTATGGCTACACCTTC
.	14	TRBD1	TRBJ1-1	TRBV6-2/TRBV6-3	CASSQTGGNTEAFF	TGTGCCAGCAGTCAAACAGGGGGTAACACTGAAGCTTTCTTT
.	15	TRBD2	TRBJ2-1	TRBV29-1	CSVEGTSGNYNEQFF	TGCAGCGTTGAAGGGACTAGCGGAAATTACAATGAGCAGTTCTTC
once	16	.	TRBJ2-1	TRBV13	CASSPSGSEVDNEQFF	TGTGCCAGCAGCCCCTCCGGAAGCGAGGTGGACAATGAGCAGTTCTTC
once	13	.	TRBJ2-1	TRBV7-2	CASSLGLGSEQFF	TGTGCCAGCAGCTTAGGTCTGGGGTCTGAGCAGTTCTTC
.	15	.	TRBJ1-2	TRBV7-9	CASSLGRIELYGYTF	TGTGCCAGCAGCTTAGGACGGATAGAGTTATATGGCTACACCTTC
.	15	.	TRBJ2-7	TRBV13	CASSWRGSPTREQYF	TGTGCCAGCAGCTGGCGCGGTAGTCCCACCCGGGAGCAGTACTTC
.	16	TRBD2	TRBJ2-7	TRBV3-1/TRBV3-2	CASSPWGLAVTYEQYF	TGTGCCAGCAGCCCATGGGGACTAGCGGTGACCTACGAGCAGTACTTC
once	15	TRBD2	TRBJ2-7	TRBV4-1	CASSQEGLAGFEQYF	TGCGCCAGCAGCCAAGAGGGACTAGCGGGATTCGAGCAGTACTTC
.	15	.	TRBJ1-1	TRBV9	CASSVDGGTYTEAFF	TGTGCCAGCAGCGTAGATGGAGGGACCTACACTGAAGCTTTCTTT
.	13	TRBD1	TRBJ2-7	TRBV30	CAWSWDRGYEQYF	TGTGCCTGGAGTTGGGACAGAGGCTACGAGCAGTACTTC
.	15	.	TRBJ1-4	TRBV6-5	CASSYVGAVGEKLFF	TGTGCCAGCAGTTACGTCGGGGCCGTAGGCGAAAAACTGTTTTTT